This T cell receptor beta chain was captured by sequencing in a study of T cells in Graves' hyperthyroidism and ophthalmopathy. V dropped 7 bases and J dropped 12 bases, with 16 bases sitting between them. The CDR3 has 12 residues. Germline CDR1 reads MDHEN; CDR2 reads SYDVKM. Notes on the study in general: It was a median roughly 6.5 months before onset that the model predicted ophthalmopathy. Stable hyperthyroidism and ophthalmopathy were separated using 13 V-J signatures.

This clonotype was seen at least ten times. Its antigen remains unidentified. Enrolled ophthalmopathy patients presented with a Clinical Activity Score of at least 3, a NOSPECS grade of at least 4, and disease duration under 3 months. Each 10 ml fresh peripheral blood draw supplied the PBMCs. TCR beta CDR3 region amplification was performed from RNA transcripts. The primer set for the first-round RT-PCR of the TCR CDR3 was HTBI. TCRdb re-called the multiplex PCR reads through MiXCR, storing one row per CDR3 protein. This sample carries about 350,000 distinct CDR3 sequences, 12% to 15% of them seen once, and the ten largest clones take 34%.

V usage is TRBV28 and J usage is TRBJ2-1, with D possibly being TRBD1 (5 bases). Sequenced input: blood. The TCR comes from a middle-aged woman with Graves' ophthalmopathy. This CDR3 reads CASTLGRGAQFF. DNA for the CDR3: TGTGCCAGCACCCTGGGTAGGGGCGCGCAGTTCTTC.